What follows are 5 T cell receptor beta chains derived from one specimen sequenced in a study of beta chain features in type 1 diabetes. The sequenced template was cDNA made from the entire isolated RNA. The repertoire was sequenced with immunoSEQ multiplex PCR; TCRdb's copy has only in-frame clones and lacks some. This sample has more than 350,000 clones, with about an eighth found just once. Input material: naive CD4+ T cells from blood. The receptors were sampled from a young woman in good health.

This clone came up a few times. The gene calls are TRBV14 and TRBJ2-7, with TRBD2 as a possible D gene (6 bases). This CDR3 comprises 13 residues. Germline V lookup: CDR1 SGHDN, CDR2 FVKESK. Trimming took 4 bases from V and 7 from J, leaving 14 bases between them. The CDR3 DNA reads as TGTGCCAGCAGCCGGCGAAACCGGGGGGAGCAGTACGTC. Its translation is CASSRRNRGEQYV.

This clone was counted many times. V is TRBV25-1 and J is TRBJ2-5; 7 nucleotides line up with TRBD1. Germline CDR1 and CDR2: MGHDK and SYGVNS. This CDR3 has 16 amino acids. Trimming removed 5 bases from V and 4 bases from J; junction bases left unmatched: 13. In DNA, the CDR3 is TGTGCCAGCAGTCCCGTTGACAGGGTTCTTAGAGAGACCCAGTACTTC. Amino acids: CASSPVDRVLRETQYF.

The chain recombines TRBV7-9 with TRBJ2-3; D unresolved. V dropped 5 bases and J dropped 3 bases, with 6 bases sitting between them. Germline CDR1 is SEHNR and CDR2 is FQNEAQ (reference sequence). The CDR3 length is 12 residues. CDR3 loop: CASSRRTDTQYF. CDR3 nucleotides: TGTGCCAGCAGCCGACGTACAGATACGCAGTATTTT.

This rearrangement joins TRBV5-5 to TRBJ1-2; D is undetermined. Looked up from germline, CDR1 is SGHKS and CDR2 is YYEKEE (reference sequence). V lost 6 bases, J lost 4 bases, and 19 bases lay in between. This CDR3 has 15 residues. CDR3 amino acids: CASTPQERIPYGYTF. In DNA, the CDR3 is TGTGCCAGCACCCCCCAGGAAAGGATTCCCTATGGCTACACCTTC.

The rearrangement links TRBV6-5 to TRBJ2-5; no firm D call. CDR3 length equals 14 residues. Germline V gene lookup returns CDR1 MNHEY and CDR2 SVGAGI. V dropped 5 bases and J dropped 0 bases, with 10 bases sitting between them. The CDR3 reads CASSHYRNQETQYF. The CDR3 bases are TGTGCCAGCAGTCATTATCGCAACCAAGAGACCCAGTACTTC.